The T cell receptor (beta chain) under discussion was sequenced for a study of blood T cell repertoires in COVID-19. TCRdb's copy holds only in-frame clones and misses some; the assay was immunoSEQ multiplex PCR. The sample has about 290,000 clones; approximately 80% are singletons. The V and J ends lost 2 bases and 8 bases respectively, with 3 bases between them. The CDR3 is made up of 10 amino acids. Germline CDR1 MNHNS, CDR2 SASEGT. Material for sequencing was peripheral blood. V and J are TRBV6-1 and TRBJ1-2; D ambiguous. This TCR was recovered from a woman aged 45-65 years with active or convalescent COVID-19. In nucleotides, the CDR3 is TGTGCCAGCAGTGAATTAGGCTACACCTTC. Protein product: CASSELGYTF.